These T cell receptor beta chains were read from a single sample in a study of pediatric ulcerative colitis. Clones were sequenced by immunoSEQ multiplex PCR, and TCRdb holds only the in-frame ones, with some missing. The sample yields around 64,000 clones, about 86% seen once. Sequencing was done on a sample of blood. These receptors originate from a boy between 5 and 17 years old with severe ulcerative colitis. Each CDR3 is given with its conserved first and last residue.

V: TRBV29-1
J: TRBJ2-1
CDR3: CSASSSVSGSYNEQFF

V: TRBV30
J: TRBJ1-1
CDR3: CAWSIGGNTEAFF

V: TRBV14
J: TRBJ2-5
CDR3: CASSPHPNGMETQYF

V: TRBV18
J: TRBJ2-7
CDR3: CASSPGTSGEYEQYF

V: TRBV29-1
J: TRBJ2-2
CDR3: CSVTGFILGGGELFF

V: TRBV5-1
J: TRBJ2-3
CDR3: CASSSGLAGGYTQYF

V: TRBV28
J: TRBJ1-1
CDR3: CASRDRALNTEAFF

V: TRBV7-9
J: TRBJ2-5
CDR3: CASSLDLVEETQYF

V: TRBV4-1
J: TRBJ1-5
CDR3: CASSQAIGYSNQPQHF

V: TRBV11-3
J: TRBJ2-1
CDR3: CASSLDRGSQYNEQFF

V: TRBV6-1
J: TRBJ2-7
CDR3: CASRAIFSAYEQYF

V: TRBV27
J: TRBJ2-1
CDR3: CASSLSRQGSRHEQFF

V: TRBV12-1
J: TRBJ1-1
CDR3: CASSSGQGPTEAFF

V: TRBV30
J: TRBJ1-1
CDR3: CAWSVGRNTEAFF

V: TRBV11-1
J: TRBJ2-1
CDR3: CASSLVGQGAYNEQFF

V: TRBV27
J: TRBJ2-7
CDR3: CASSVGGGAKGEQYF

V: TRBV23-1
J: TRBJ1-5
CDR3: CASSQSTGLRGNQPQHF

V: TRBV29-1
J: TRBJ1-1
CDR3: CSVEDSGGEGAFF

V: TRBV5-4
J: TRBJ2-7
CDR3: CASSFGGSGSVNEQYF

V: TRBV11-2
J: TRBJ2-2
CDR3: CASSLDWDRLNTGELFF

V: TRBV11-2
J: TRBJ2-1
CDR3: CASSLGLAGEGDNEQFF

V: TRBV4-3
J: TRBJ2-7
CDR3: CASSPLLDGGPYEQYF

V: TRBV7-2
J: TRBJ2-1
CDR3: CASSTRSGDEQFF

V: TRBV4-1
J: TRBJ2-7
CDR3: CASSKSGGDYEQYF

V: TRBV30
J: TRBJ1-1
CDR3: CARGEVTEAFF

V: TRBV2
J: TRBJ1-3
CDR3: CASSEGPGGNTIYF

V: TRBV6-1
J: TRBJ1-5
CDR3: CASHSFADQPQHF

V: TRBV7-9
J: TRBJ1-1
CDR3: CASSLVLQMNPEAFF

V: TRBV27
J: TRBJ2-7
CDR3: CASSLQGHEQYF

V: TRBV7-9
J: TRBJ2-5
CDR3: CASSPQRGDGKETQYF

V: TRBV7-2
J: TRBJ2-3
CDR3: CASSLRNTQYF

V: TRBV5-1
J: TRBJ2-1
CDR3: CASSPLPGRGGRGTEQFF

V: TRBV4-3
J: TRBJ2-2
CDR3: CASSQIWRTGELFF

V: TRBV2
J: TRBJ2-1
CDR3: CASTPLGVNNEQFF

V: TRBV19
J: TRBJ1-5
CDR3: CASSLTNSNQPQHF

V: TRBV29-1
J: TRBJ2-5
CDR3: CSVVLGVGLKETQYF

V: TRBV6-5
J: TRBJ1-2
CDR3: CASRWSGGDYGYTF

V: TRBV11-1
J: TRBJ2-2
CDR3: CASSLVASPTGELFF

V: TRBV28
J: TRBJ2-3
CDR3: CASSPHWGTSTDTQYF

V: TRBV27
J: TRBJ2-1
CDR3: CASSSLAGEQFF

V: TRBV5-1
J: TRBJ2-3
CDR3: CASSPPTSGSDTQYF

V: TRBV6-1
J: TRBJ2-7
CDR3: CASSENQRGYEQYF

V: TRBV7-3
J: TRBJ2-7
CDR3: CASSPQGVGEQYF

V: TRBV4-2
J: TRBJ1-5
CDR3: CASSLGTGAGYSNQPQHF

V: TRBV6-6
J: TRBJ2-3
CDR3: CASSAGVRGDTQYF